The clone carrying this TCR beta chain has at least ten counts. No antigen is known for it. These data belong to a study of identical twins. General study points: The models gave estimates that fell short of the out-of-frame TCR alpha sharing seen in monozygotic twins. Abundant beta clonotypes from cord blood bore fewer insertions; memory repertoires lacked this pattern.

TCRdb recomputed calls from the 5' RACE reads with MiXCR, one row per CDR3 protein. The sample records hundreds of thousands of distinct CDR3 sequences, around 5.7% being singletons. This CDR3 has 12 amino acids. The V and J ends lost 4 bases and 12 bases respectively, with 16 bases between them. The germline gives CDR1 SQVTM, CDR2 ANQGSEA. This TCR was sampled from a man aged 18-30 years in good health. Material: naive T cells sorted from blood. The chain has TRBV29-1 and TRBJ2-1; possibly TRBD2 for D (6 bases). The CDR3 DNA reads as TGCAGCGTTGTCGTCCGGGAGATGGCGCAGTTCTTC. It is translated as CSVVVREMAQFF.